This TCR beta chain was captured by sequencing in a study of blood T cell repertoires in COVID-19 (TCRdb year 2020). At the level of the whole study: Samples from collaborators originated in the United States, Italy and Spain and spanned both the acute and convalescent phases of COVID-19. Deeply sampled blood TCRbeta repertoires from subjects exposed to, actively infected with, or recovered from COVID-19 were included in the dataset. A freely available public database, intended as a resource for researchers studying the immune response to SARS-CoV-2, is where the repertoires were released. The samples were drawn from two sources: the first 160 participants of the ongoing ImmuneRACE study, and about 1,300 subjects contributed by 6 global collaborators. Where available, HLA class I and class II types were obtained from metadata supplied by the sample provider rather than from assay-based typing. Nearly every sample came with metadata listing a de-identified subject ID, COVID-19 status, age in years and sex. The material from the prospective study consisted of cDNA or gDNA derived from T cells, B-cell-depleted T cells, or PBMCs.

Participants in the prospective study were enrolled through a virtual design, were aged about 18 to 89 years, and lived in approximately 24 United States geographic areas. In the prospective study, participants were assigned to cohorts based on the clinical history participants reported in a screening survey and a study questionnaire. Recovered participants in ImmuneRACE Cohort 3 were defined by two consecutive negative NP/OP PCR tests, clearance by a healthcare professional, or resolution of symptoms. In the prospective study, whole blood, serum and a nasopharyngeal or oropharyngeal swab were collected from each participant by mobile phlebotomists. Additional blood draws and questionnaires over a 2-month period could optionally be provided by prospective study participants. Blood samples from the prospective study were shipped frozen or at room temperature prior to DNA extraction. This clone was seen a handful of times. Its antigen is currently not known. Base qualities were left out, and no much larger clone turns up one base away.

The paper's findings and limits, for the study overall: The amount of clinical and demographic metadata varied by source and participant and was provided uncurated.

TCRbeta CDR3 regions were amplified from genomic DNA by means of the immunoSEQ Assay, a bias-controlled multiplex PCR. The paper's data handling went like this. The number of nucleated cells in each sample was estimated by amplification of reference gene primers within the assay. To quantify the absolute abundance of each unique TCRbeta CDR3 rearrangement, sequence reads were collapsed and filtered. Productive Simpson clonality was computed per sample as the square root of Simpson's diversity index over productive rearrangements. Entries here come from immuneACCESS through TCRdb and include only in-frame sequences with V and J called. Some clones fail to appear in such tables; in the studies checked, an unresolved V gene covers under half of the shortfall, and the cause of the remainder is unknown. Clone size and the V and J calls come from that table; the DNA yielded D and trimming. The sample table holds fewer than 350,000 clones, of which roughly 85% were seen once. 6% to 7% of the sample goes to the ten largest clones.

The germline V gene gives CDR1 as SNHLY and CDR2 as FYNNEI. The CDR3 covers 16 residues, taking in both the cysteine and the phenylalanine. This entry keeps only the CDR3 DNA: 48 bases, framed from base 1. V trim: 4 bases; J trim: 4 bases; unmatched bases: 10. The chain links TRBV2 with TRBJ1-5, and 7 bases in between align with TRBD1. The TCR was taken from a woman in her thirties or forties who had recovered from COVID-19. The sample was PBMCs or T cells enriched from blood (not recorded which). The CDR3 reads CASSGQTGSQNQPQHF. The nucleotides are TGTGCCAGCAGTGGCCAGACAGGGTCCCAAAATCAGCCCCAGCATTTT.